The 20 T cell receptor beta chains presented below share a single source sample, sequenced in a study of OX40 agonist ivuxolimab in advanced cancers. The assay was immunoSEQ multiplex PCR, and TCRdb's table has in-frame clones only and misses some. The sample lists over 60,000 clones, 88% occurring once. Sequencing was performed on CD4+ or CD8+ T cells sorted from blood, taken in a trial of the OX40 agonist ivuxolimab. The source of these receptors is an adult with an advanced solid tumor such as melanoma, head and neck, liver or kidney cancer.

V usage is TRBV18 and J usage is TRBJ2-1, with 7 nucleotides matching TRBD2. This CDR3 is 15 amino acids long. Germline CDR1 and CDR2: KGHSH and LQKENI. With V trimmed by 3 bases and J by 6 bases, 8 bases remained unmatched. Here the CDR3 reads CASSPERGGGNEQFF. The CDR3 region has the DNA TGTGCCAGCTCACCCGAGCGCGGCGGGGGCAATGAGCAGTTCTTC.

The chain is built from TRBV27 and TRBJ2-7; TRBD1 matches 12 bases. V dropped 5 bases and J dropped 2; count of bases not matched to a gene: 16. Germline V gene data show CDR1 as MNHEY and CDR2 as SMNVEV (reference sequence). There are 19 residues in the CDR3. Here the CDR3 DNA reads TGTGCCAGCAGTGCCTATACCGGGACAGGGGGCTCCCGACCCTACGAGCAGTACTTC. Amino acid sequence: CASSAYTGTGGSRPYEQYF.

This clone appeared once. In DNA form, the CDR3 reads TGTGCCAGCTCACAGGGAGGGACCCAGCCCCAGCATTTT. Translation: CASSQGGTQPQHF. The chain links TRBV18 to TRBJ1-5; TRBD1 is a possible D gene (5 bases). This CDR3 is 13 amino acids long. Germline CDR1 and CDR2: KGHSH and LQKENI. Trimming left V 4 bases short and J 7 bases short, with 11 bases between.

The chain couples TRBV6-5 to TRBJ2-3, with a weak D call TRBD1 (6 bases). Germline values: CDR1 MNHEY, CDR2 SVGAGI. V lost 0 bases, J lost 3 bases, and 13 bases lay in between. This CDR3 has 16 residues. The CDR3 here is CASSYSIAQGTDTQYF. DNA for the CDR3: TGTGCCAGCAGTTACTCGATCGCGCAGGGGACAGATACGCAGTATTTT.

The CDR3: CASTSTGGLDEQFF. Here the CDR3 DNA reads TGTGCCAGCACCTCGACAGGGGGCTTGGATGAGCAGTTCTTC. J is TRBJ2-1 and V is TRBV9, with 10 bases aligning to TRBD1. CDR3 length equals 14 residues. From germline, CDR1 is SGDLS and CDR2 YYNGEE. V trimming: 6 bases; J trimming: 8 bases; junction bases outside the gene matches: 8.

This clone was recorded only once. The rearrangement links TRBV4-2 to TRBJ2-5, with D possibly called TRBD1 or TRBD2 (5 bases each). The V gene's germline CDR1 is LGHNA and CDR2 YNFKEQ. The CDR3 loop spans 14 amino acids. V gave up 1 base and J gave up 4 bases, with 10 bases separating them. The CDR3 loop reads CASSQAGQGETQYF. The CDR3 nucleotides read TGTGCCAGCAGCCAAGCGGGGCAGGGAGAGACCCAGTACTTC.

J is TRBJ1-1 and V is TRBV6-6, with TRBD1 as a possible D gene (6 bases). The V gene lost 6 bases and the J gene lost 6 bases, with 14 bases spanning the gap. Looked up from germline, CDR1 is MNHNY and CDR2 is SVGAGI (reference sequence). The CDR3 is 13 amino acids. The CDR3 nucleotides read TGTGCCAGCAGCTCACAGGGTATTTCTGAAGCTTTCTTT. This gives the protein CASSSQGISEAFF.

The genes are TRBV19 and TRBJ1-4; D is ambiguous. The V and J ends lost 8 bases and 8 bases respectively, with 15 bases between them. The CDR3 contains 13 residues. Germline V gives CDR1 LNHDA, CDR2 SQIVND (reference sequence). The CDR3 here is CASSAGREEKLFF. Here the CDR3 DNA reads TGTGCCAGTTCCGCCGGACGAGAAGAAAAACTGTTTTTT.

The V call is TRBV28, the J call TRBJ2-1, with 8 bases fitting TRBD1. J was trimmed by 5 bases and V by 5 bases; bases with no gene match: 8. The germline CDR1 and CDR2 sequences are MDHEN and SYDVKM. The CDR3 consists of 15 residues. The DNA of the CDR3 is TGTGCCAGCAGTATCGGAGGGACAGGACACAATGAGCAGTTCTTC. The encoded protein is CASSIGGTGHNEQFF.

The chain joins TRBV28 to TRBJ2-7; 8 bases align to TRBD1. Per germline, CDR1 MDHEN and CDR2 SYDVKM. The CDR3 spans 15 residues. J was trimmed by 0 bases and V by 6 bases; bases with no gene match: 7. The DNA of the CDR3 is TGTGCCAGCAGAGGACAGGGCGCCAGCTCCTACGAGCAGTACTTC. Protein: CASRGQGASSYEQYF. Drawing the rest from reference TRBV28 and TRBJ2-7, the complete variable domain is DVKVTQSSRYLVKRTGEKVFLECVQDMDHENMFWYRQDPGLGLRLIYFSYDVKMKEKGDIPEGYSVSREKKERFSLILESASTNQTSMYLCASRGQGASSYEQYFGPGTRLTVT.

The chain couples TRBV15 to TRBJ2-7, with D perhaps matching TRBD1 or TRBD2 (6 bases each). This CDR3 has 18 amino acids. V was cut by 10 bases and J by 6 bases, with 34 bases left in between. From germline, CDR1 is LNHNV and CDR2 YYDKDF (reference sequence). CDR3 sequence (DNA): TGTGCCAGGGGGGAGCAGGGGTATAACTTACCCGTCCTGGGCGAGCAGTACTTC. Translation gives CARGEQGYNLPVLGEQYF. Combining the CDR3 with reference TRBV15 and TRBJ2-7 gives the whole variable domain DAMVIQNPRYQVTQFGKPVTLSCSQTLNHNVMYWYQQKSSQAPKLLFHYYDKDFNNEADTPDNFQSRRPNTSFCFLDIRSPGLGDTAMYLCARGEQGYNLPVLGEQYFGPGTRLTVT.

This chain connects TRBV28 to TRBJ1-2; D remains unclear. Trimming removed 3 bases from V and 10 bases from J, with 12 bases in between. CDR3 size: 12 residues. CDR1 and CDR2 (germline): MDHEN, SYDVKM. In DNA, the CDR3 is TGTGCCAGCAGTTTCCCGACACGCTACTACACCTTC. It is translated as CASSFPTRYYTF.

The chain recombines TRBV9 with TRBJ2-1; 9 bases agree with TRBD2. V was clipped by 0 bases and J by 3 bases; unmatched bases: 1. The CDR3 has 15 amino acids. In germline, CDR1 is SGDLS, CDR2 YYNGEE. The DNA for the CDR3 is TGTGCCAGCAGCGTAGTTAGCGGGAGCTACAATGAGCAGTTCTTC. It codes for CASSVVSGSYNEQFF.

The V call is TRBV19, the J call TRBJ2-5; D gene ambiguous. Germline-derived CDR1 and CDR2 are LNHDA and SQIVND (reference sequence). CDR3 length equals 14 residues. Trimming took off 5 bases at V and 1 base at J, with 11 bases between the two ends. For the CDR3, the DNA is TGTGCCAGTAGTCCCCGGTCTACCCAAGAGACCCAGTACTTC. Amino acids: CASSPRSTQETQYF.

This chain links TRBV28 with TRBJ1-1; 8 bases are a match to TRBD1. The ends lost 5 bases at V and 6 bases at J; junction bases unmatched: 5. CDR3 length: 13 amino acids. CDR1 and CDR2 from the germline V gene are MDHEN and SYDVKM. In nucleotides, the CDR3 is TGTGCCAGCAGTCTGACAGGGGTCTCTGAAGCTTTCTTT. Translation: CASSLTGVSEAFF.

This clone appeared a single time. CDR3 sequence reads: CASSLAGAHQETQYF. CDR3 in DNA: TGTGCCAGCAGTCTAGCGGGAGCCCACCAAGAGACCCAGTACTTC. The chain links TRBV27 to TRBJ2-5; 10 nucleotides align to TRBD2. V dropped 5 bases and J dropped 0; count of bases not matched to a gene: 3. The CDR3 has 15 residues. The germline gives CDR1 MNHEY, CDR2 SMNVEV (reference sequence).

The chain links TRBV5-4 to TRBJ2-5; either TRBD1 or TRBD2 may supply D (5 bases each). Germline V lookup: CDR1 SGHNT, CDR2 YYREEE (reference sequence). CDR3 size: 15 residues. V was cut by 2 bases and J by 2 bases, with 13 bases left in between. The CDR3 bases are TGTGCCAGCAGCTTACCAGGGACCCAGCAAGAGACCCAGTACTTC. Translation: CASSLPGTQQETQYF.

The chain recombines TRBV6-1 with TRBJ1-6; D call uncertain. This CDR3 spans 14 amino acids. V was clipped by 3 bases and J by 6 bases, with 9 bases between them. Germline V gene data show CDR1 as MNHNS and CDR2 as SASEGT. CDR3 bases: TGTGCCAGCAGTGATAGGGAATCTAATTCACCCCTCCACTTT. The encoded protein is CASSDRESNSPLHF.

In the case of this clone: The sample carries other DNA sequences with the same CDR3. V gene TRBV9 combines with J gene TRBJ2-5; unclear D gene. The germline CDR1 and CDR2 sequences are SGDLS and YYNGEE. CDR3 size: 13 residues. Trimming shortened V by 0 bases and J by 4 bases, and 7 bases separated the two germline ends. Here the CDR3 reads CASSVEGRETQYF. The CDR3 DNA is TGTGCCAGCAGCGTAGAGGGTAGAGAGACCCAGTACTTC.

This clone was counted once. This chain joins TRBV30 and TRBJ2-7; 7 bases map to TRBD1. The CDR3 runs to 14 residues. V was clipped by 4 bases and J by 0 bases; unmatched bases: 6. CDR1 and CDR2 from the germline V gene are GTSNPN and SVGIG (reference sequence). The CDR3 region is CAWKGDSSSYEQYF. The DNA of the CDR3 is TGTGCCTGGAAGGGGGACAGCTCCTCCTACGAGCAGTACTTC. The full variable domain, its missing parts supplied by reference TRBV30 and TRBJ2-7, is SQTIHQWPATLVQPVGSPLSLECTVEGTSNPNLYWYRQAAGRGLQLLFYSVGIGQISSEVPQNLSASRPQDRQFILSSKKLLLSDSGFYLCAWKGDSSSYEQYFGPGTRLTVT.